This TCR beta chain was identified in a study of blood T cells in healthy people across ages (dated by TCRdb to between 2014 and 2017). For the wider study: In model experiments, template switching captured roughly one uniquely barcoded TCR beta cDNA molecule for every two T cells. Using deep sequencing normalized with unique cDNA molecular identifiers, the study measured how TCR beta repertoire diversity changes with age. Donors were grouped into four age groups: young (average roughly 15 years), middle-aged (39), aged (approximately 67) and long-lived (approximately 82). To avoid experimental bias, donors of different ages were spread randomly across the sequencing lanes. The study analyzed two additional independent replicas of 1 million unique cDNA reads from the same blood draw for two donors, one aged 18 to 30 and one aged 80 or older. Here is what the overall study found, with its caveats: Because donor CMV infection status was unknown, age-related changes in expanded clonotypes were potentially confounded. Because profiling used bulk unsorted PBMCs, naive and antigen-experienced compartments could not be compared conclusively. The percentage of naive T cells measured by flow cytometry correlated strongly with observed TCR beta diversity. Estimates of total diversity from one million sequenced T cells were regarded as lower bounds and underestimates. As age increased, observed TCR beta diversity per million T cells dropped in a roughly linear way, and a significant reduction was already evident by age roughly 36. Compared with the aged group, the long-lived group had more naive CD4+ T cells, fewer expanded clones and increased TCR diversity, suggesting age selection.

Donors were 30 to 45 systemically healthy Caucasian individuals from Russia aged roughly 6 to 90 years. Each donor gave 9.5 to 10 milliliters of peripheral blood, drawn into EDTA-treated Vacutainer tubes. Ficoll-Paque density-gradient centrifugation was used to isolate PBMCs, with at least 6.5 million per sample. Trizol reagent was used to extract total RNA from PBMCs, with at least 5.5 micrograms per sample. For every donor, flow cytometry on a PBMC aliquot measured the percentage of naive CD45RAhigh/CD27high T cells. This clonotype was found a few times. The target of this receptor is not known. No per-base quality is available; no much larger clone lies one base away. Library construction relied on 5' RACE. TCRdb lists the instrument as Illumina HiSeq 2500. A second PCR of roughly 7 to 11 cycles was performed with a sample-barcoded 5' primer and a J-beta primer mix. A template-switch 5' adaptor carrying 12 random nucleotides introduced a unique molecular identifier onto each TCR beta cDNA molecule. Each sample yielded at least 2.5 million CDR3-containing paired-end reads. All of the RNA was converted into first-strand cDNA using the Mint cDNA synthesis kit, with a TRBC-specific oligonucleotide serving as the primer. Following uracil-DNA glycosylase treatment, a first 18-cycle PCR with universal primers M1SS and BC2_uni_R was performed on all cDNA. Per the original workflow: Each sample was normalized by randomly selecting 1 million high-quality reads, each carrying a distinct molecular identifier. Instead of being binned into consensus sequences, reads that shared molecular identifiers were thrown out. MiTCR, run with a Q25 quality threshold and the strictest error-elimination algorithm, handled CDR3 identification, clonotype clustering and error correction. A nonparametric unseen species model using Euler transformation provided a lower-bound estimate of total TCR beta diversity. TCRdb reran the public reads through fastp at Q25 and MiXCR, keeping productive beta chains. All rows with the same CDR3 protein become a single entry with the most common DNA and genes. TCRdb's processing, not the authors' own work, is the source of the V and J calls. Within this sample are some 700,000 distinct CDR3 sequences, with roughly 45% of them counted one time only. Jointly, the top ten make up roughly 20% of the sample.

The sequence was obtained from a woman between 55 and 75 years old in good health. Material for sequencing was blood.

The CDR3 corresponds to CASSLGQGSMNEQFF. The DNA reads TGCGCCAGCAGCTTGGGGCAGGGGTCGATGAATGAGCAGTTCTTC. The chain is encoded by TRBV5-1 joined to TRBJ2-1, with TRBD1 perhaps the D gene, on 6 matching bases. CDR1 and CDR2 (SGHRS, YFSETQ) derive from the germline V gene. The V and J ends are trimmed by 0 bases and 7 bases, leaving 14 bases between them. The CDR3 holds 15 amino acids from the cysteine to the phenylalanine. CDR3 DNA only is kept here, 45 bases in frame from base 1.